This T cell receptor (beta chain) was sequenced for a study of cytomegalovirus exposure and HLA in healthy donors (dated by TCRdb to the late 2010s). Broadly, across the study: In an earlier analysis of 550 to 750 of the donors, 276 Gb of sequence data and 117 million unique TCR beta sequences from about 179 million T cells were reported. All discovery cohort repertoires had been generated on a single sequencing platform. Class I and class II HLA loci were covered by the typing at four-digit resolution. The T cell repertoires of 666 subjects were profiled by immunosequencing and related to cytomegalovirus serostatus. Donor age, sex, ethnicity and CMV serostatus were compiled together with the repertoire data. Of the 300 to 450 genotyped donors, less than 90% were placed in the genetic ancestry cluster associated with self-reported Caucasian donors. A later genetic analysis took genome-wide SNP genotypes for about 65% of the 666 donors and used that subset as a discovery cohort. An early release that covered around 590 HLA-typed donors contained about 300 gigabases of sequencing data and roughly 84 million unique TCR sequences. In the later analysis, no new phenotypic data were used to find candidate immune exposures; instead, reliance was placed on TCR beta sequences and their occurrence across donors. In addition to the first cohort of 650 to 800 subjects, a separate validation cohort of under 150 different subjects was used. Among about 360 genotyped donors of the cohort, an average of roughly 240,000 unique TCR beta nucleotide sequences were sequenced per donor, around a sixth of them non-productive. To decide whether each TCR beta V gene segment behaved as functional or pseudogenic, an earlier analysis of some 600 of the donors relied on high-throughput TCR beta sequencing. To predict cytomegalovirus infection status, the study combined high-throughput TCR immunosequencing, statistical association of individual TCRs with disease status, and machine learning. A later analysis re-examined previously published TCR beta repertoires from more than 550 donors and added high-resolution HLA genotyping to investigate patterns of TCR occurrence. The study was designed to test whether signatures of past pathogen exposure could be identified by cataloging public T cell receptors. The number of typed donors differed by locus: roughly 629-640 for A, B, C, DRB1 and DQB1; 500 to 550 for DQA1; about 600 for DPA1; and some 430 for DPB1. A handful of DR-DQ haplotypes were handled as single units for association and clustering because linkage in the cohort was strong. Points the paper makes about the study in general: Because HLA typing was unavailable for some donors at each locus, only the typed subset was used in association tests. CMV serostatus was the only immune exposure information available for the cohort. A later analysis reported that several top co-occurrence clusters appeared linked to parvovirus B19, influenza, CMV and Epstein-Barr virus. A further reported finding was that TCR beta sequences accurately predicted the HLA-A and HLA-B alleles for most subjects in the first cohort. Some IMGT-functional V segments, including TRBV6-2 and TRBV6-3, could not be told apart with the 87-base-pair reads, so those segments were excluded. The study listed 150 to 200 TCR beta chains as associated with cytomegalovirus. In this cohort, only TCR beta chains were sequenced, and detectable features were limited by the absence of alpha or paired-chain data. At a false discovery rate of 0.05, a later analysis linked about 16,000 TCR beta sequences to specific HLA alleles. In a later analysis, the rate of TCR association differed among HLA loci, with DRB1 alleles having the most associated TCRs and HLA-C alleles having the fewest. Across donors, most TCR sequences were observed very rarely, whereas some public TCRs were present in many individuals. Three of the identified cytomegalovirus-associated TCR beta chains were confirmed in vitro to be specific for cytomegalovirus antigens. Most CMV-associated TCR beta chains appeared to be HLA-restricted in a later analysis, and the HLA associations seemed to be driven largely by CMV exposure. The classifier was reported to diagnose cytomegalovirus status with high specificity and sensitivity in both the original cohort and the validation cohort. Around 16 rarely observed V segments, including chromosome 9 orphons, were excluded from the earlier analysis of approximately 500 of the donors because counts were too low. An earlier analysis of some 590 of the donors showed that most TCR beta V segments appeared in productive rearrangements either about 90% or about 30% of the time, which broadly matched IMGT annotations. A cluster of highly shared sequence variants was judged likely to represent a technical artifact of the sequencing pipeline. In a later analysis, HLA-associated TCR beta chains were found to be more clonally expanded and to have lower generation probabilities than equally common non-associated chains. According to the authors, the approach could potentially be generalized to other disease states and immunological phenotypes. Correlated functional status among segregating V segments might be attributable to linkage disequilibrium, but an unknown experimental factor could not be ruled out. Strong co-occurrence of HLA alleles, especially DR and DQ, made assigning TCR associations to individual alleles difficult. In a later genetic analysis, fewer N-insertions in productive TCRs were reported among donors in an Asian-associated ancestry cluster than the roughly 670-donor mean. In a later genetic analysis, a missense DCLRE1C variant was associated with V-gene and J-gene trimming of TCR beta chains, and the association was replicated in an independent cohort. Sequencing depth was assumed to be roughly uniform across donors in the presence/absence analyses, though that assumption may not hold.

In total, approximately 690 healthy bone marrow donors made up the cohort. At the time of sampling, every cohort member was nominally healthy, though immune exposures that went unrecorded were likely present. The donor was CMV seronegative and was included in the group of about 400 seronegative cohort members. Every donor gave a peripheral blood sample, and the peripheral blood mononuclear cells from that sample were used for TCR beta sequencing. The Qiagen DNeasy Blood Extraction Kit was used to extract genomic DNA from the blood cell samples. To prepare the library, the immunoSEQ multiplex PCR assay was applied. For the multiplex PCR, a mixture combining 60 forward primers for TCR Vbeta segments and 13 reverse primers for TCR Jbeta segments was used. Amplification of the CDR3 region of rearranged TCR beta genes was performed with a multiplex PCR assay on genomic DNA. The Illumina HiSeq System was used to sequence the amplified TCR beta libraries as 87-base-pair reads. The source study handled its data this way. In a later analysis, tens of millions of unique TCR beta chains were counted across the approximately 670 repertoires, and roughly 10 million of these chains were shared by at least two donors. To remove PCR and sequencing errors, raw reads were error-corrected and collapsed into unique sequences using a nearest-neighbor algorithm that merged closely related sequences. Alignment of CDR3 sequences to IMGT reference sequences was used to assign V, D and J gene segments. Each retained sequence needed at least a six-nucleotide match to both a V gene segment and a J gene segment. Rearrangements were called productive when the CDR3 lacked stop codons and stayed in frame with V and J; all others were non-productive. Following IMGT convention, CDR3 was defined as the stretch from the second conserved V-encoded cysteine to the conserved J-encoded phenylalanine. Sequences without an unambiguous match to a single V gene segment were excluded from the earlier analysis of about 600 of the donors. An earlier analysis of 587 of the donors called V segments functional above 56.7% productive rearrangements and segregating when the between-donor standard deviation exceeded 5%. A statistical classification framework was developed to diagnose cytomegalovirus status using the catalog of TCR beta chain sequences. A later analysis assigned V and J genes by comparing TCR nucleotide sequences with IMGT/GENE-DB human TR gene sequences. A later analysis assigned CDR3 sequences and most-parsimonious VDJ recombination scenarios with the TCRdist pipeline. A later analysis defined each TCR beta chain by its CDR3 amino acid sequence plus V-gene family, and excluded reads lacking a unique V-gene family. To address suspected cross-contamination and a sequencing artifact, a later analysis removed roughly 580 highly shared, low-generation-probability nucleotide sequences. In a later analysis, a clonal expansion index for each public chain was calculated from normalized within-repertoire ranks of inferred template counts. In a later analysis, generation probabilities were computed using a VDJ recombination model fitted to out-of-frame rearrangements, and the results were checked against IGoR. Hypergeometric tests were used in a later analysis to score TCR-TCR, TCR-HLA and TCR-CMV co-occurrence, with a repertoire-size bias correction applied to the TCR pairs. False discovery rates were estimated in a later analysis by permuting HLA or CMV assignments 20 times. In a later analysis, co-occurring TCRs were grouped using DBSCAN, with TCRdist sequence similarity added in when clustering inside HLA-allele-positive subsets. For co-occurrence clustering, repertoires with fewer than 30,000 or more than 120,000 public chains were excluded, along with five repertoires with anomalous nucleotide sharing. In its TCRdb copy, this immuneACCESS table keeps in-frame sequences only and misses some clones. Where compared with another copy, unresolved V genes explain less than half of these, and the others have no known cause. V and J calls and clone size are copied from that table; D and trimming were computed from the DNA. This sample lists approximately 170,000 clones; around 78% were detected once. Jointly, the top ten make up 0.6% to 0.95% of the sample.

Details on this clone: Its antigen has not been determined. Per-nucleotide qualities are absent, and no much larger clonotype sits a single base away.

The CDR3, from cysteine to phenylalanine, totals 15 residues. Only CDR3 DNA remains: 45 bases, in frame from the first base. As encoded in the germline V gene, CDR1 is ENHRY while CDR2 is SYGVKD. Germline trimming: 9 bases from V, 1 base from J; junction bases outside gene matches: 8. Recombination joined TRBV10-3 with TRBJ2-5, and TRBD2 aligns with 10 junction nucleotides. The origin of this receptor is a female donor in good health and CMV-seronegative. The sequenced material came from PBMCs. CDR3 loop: CAIASGREVQETQYF. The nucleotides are TGTGCCATAGCTAGCGGGAGAGAGGTCCAAGAGACCCAGTACTTC.